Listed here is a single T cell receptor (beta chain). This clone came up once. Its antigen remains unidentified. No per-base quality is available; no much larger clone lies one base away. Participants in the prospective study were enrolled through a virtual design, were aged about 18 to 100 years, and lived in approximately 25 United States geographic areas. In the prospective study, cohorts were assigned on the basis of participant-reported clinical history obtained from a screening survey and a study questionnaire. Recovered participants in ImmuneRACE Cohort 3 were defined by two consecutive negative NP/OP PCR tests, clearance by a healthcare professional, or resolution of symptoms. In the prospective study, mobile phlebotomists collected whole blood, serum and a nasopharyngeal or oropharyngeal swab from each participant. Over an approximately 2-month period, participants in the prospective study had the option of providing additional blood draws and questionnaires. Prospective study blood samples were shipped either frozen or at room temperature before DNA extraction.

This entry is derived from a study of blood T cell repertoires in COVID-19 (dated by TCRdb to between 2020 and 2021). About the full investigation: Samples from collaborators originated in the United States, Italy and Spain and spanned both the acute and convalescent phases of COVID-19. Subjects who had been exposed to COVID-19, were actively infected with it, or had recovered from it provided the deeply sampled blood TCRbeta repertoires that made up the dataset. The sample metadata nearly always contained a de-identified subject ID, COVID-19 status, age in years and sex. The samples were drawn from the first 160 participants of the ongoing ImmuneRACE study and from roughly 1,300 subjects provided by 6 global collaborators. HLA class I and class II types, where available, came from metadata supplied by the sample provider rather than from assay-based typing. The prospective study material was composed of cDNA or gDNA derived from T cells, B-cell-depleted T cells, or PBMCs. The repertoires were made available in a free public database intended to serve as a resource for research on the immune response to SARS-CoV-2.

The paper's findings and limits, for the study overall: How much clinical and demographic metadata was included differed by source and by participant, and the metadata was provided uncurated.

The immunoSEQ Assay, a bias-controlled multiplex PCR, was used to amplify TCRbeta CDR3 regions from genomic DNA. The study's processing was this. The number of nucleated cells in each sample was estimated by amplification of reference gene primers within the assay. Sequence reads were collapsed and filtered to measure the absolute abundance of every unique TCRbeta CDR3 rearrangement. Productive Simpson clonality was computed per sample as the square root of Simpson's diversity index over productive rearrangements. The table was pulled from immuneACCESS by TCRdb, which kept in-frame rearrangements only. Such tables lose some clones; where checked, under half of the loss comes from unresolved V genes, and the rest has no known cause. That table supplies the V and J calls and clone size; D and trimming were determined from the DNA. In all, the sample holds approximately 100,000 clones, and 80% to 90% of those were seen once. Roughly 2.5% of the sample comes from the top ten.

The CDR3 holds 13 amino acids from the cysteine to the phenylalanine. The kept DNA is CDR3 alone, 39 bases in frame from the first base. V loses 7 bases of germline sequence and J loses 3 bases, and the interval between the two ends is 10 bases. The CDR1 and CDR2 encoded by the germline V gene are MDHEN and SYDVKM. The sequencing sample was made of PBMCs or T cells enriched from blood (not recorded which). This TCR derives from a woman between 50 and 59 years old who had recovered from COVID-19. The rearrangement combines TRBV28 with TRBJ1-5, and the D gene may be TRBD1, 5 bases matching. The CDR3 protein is CASTQGINQPQHF. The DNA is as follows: TGTGCCAGCACCCAGGGTATCAATCAGCCCCAGCATTTT. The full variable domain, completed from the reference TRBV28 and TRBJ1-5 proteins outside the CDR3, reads DVKVTQSSRYLVKRTGEKVFLECVQDMDHENMFWYRQDPGLGLRLIYFSYDVKMKEKGDIPEGYSVSREKKERFSLILESASTNQTSMYLCASTQGINQPQHFGDGTRLSIL.